The 6 T cell receptor beta chains presented below share a single source sample, sequenced in a study of blood T cell repertoires in COVID-19. Using immunoSEQ multiplex PCR, the repertoire was profiled, and TCRdb retains in-frame clones only, with some absent. The repertoire includes more than 200,000 clones, 84% of them detected once, and 4% to 5% sits in the top ten. Sequenced: peripheral blood. The receptors originated from a man in his sixties with acute or convalescent COVID-19.

The chain couples TRBV2 to TRBJ1-1; TRBD1 matches 9 bases. The CDR3 length is 17 residues. Germline trimming cut 6 bases from V and 1 base from J; bases unmatched to any gene: 12. Germline V gene lookup returns CDR1 SNHLY and CDR2 FYNNEI. The chain's CDR3 is CASRAGQGLPQNTEAFF. CDR3 DNA: TGTGCCAGCAGGGCGGGACAGGGTCTGCCCCAGAACACTGAAGCTTTCTTT.

The rearrangement joins TRBV27 to TRBJ2-1, with D possibly TRBD1 on 6 matching bases. This CDR3 contains 16 residues. Between the trimmed V and J ends, which lost 6 bases and 1 base, there was a span of 16 bases. CDR1 and CDR2 from the germline V gene are MNHEY and SMNVEV (reference sequence). The DNA for the CDR3 is TGTGCCAGCAGGGGGGCGAGGGGTTTATCCTACAATGAGCAGTTCTTC. It specifies CASRGARGLSYNEQFF.

The genes are TRBV3-1 (or the pseudogene TRBV3-2) and TRBJ1-1, with TRBD1 identical over 7 bases. V lost 1 base and J lost 7; bases outside the gene matches: 3. Germline CDR1 is LGHDT and CDR2 is YNNKEL (reference sequence). This CDR3 spans 13 amino acids. The CDR3, as DNA: TGTGCCAGCAGCCAAGTCGGACAGGTTGAAGCTTTCTTT. It is translated as CASSQVGQVEAFF.

CDR3 coding DNA: TGTGCCAGTAGGCCACATACGGGATTAGATGGCTACACCTTC. Amino acids: CASRPHTGLDGYTF. The V and J genes are TRBV19 and TRBJ1-2; no clear D gene. This CDR3 contains 14 residues. The germline V and J ends were trimmed by 6 bases and 6 bases, with 17 bases remaining between them. Per germline, CDR1 LNHDA and CDR2 SQIVND (reference sequence).

This clone was counted a single time. The chain joins TRBV7-3 to TRBJ1-2, with D perhaps TRBD1 (6 bases). Trimming stripped 2 bases from V and 4 bases from J, with 14 bases between. Germline V gives CDR1 SGHTA, CDR2 FQGTGA. This CDR3 spans 15 amino acids. CDR3 nucleotides: TGTGCCAGCAGCTTATACGCCGGGACATCCTATGGCTACACCTTC. Translated, it gives CASSLYAGTSYGYTF.

CDR3 in DNA: TGTGCCAGCAGTTCCCCCTCCCTAGCGGGAAGCACAGATACGCAGTATTTT. It specifies CASSSPSLAGSTDTQYF. The chain employs TRBV27 and TRBJ2-3; 9 positions agree with TRBD2. The germline gives CDR1 MNHEY, CDR2 SMNVEV (reference sequence). V lost 4 bases and J lost 0; bases outside the gene matches: 8. The CDR3 runs 17 residues.